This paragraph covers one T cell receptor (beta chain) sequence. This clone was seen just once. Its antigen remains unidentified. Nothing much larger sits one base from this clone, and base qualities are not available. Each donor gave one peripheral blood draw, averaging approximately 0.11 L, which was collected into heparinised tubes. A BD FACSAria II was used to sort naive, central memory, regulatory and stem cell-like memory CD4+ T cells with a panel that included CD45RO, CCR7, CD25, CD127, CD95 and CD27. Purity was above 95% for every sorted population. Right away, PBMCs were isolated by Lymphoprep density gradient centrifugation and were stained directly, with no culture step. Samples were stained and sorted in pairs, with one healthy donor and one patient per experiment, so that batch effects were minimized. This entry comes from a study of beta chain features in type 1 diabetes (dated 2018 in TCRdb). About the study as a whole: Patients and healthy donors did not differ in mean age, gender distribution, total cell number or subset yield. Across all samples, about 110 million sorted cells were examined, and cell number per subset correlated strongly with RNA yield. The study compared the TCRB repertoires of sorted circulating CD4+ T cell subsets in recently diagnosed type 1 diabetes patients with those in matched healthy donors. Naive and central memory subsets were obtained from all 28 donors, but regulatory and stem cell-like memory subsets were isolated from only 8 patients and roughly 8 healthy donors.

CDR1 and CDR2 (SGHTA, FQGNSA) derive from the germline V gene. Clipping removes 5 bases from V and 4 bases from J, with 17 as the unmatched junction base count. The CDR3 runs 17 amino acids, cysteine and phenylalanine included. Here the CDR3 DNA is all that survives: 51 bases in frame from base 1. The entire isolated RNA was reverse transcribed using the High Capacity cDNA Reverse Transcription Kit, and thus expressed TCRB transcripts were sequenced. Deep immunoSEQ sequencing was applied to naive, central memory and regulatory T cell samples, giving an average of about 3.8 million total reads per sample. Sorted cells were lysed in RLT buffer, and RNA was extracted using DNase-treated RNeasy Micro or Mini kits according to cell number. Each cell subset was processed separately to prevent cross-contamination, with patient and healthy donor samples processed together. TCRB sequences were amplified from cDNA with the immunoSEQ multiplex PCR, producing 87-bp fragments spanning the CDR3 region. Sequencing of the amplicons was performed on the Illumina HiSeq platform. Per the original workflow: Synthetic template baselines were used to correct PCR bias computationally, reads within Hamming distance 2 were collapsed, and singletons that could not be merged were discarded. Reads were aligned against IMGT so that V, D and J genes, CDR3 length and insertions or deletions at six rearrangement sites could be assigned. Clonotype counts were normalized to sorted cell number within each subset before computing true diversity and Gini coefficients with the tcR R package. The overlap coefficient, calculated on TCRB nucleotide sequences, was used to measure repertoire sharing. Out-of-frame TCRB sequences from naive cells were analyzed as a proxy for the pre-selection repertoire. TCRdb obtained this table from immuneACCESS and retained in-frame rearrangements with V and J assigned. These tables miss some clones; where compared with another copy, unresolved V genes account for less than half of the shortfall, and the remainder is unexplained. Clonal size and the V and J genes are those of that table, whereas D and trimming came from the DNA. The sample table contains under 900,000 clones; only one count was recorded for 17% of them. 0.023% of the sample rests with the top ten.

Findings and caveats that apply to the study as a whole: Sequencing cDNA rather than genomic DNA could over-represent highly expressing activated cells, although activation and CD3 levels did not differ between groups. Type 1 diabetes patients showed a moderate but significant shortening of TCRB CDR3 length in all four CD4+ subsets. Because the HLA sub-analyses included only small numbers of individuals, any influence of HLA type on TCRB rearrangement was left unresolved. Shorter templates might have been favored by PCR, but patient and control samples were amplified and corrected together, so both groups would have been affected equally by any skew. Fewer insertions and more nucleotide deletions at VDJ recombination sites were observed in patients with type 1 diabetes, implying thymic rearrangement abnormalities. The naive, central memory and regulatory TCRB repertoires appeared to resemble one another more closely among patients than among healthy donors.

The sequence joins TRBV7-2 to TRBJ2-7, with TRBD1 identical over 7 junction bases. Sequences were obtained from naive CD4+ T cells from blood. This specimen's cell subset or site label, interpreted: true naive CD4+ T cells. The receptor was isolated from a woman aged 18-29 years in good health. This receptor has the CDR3 CASSKNPRQGSSYEQYF. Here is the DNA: TGTGCCAGCAGCAAAAACCCCCGACAGGGAAGCTCTTACGAGCAGTACTTC.